The entry below describes one TCR beta chain. The antigen remains unidentified. This sample was included in a study of blood T cells in healthy people across ages. Notes on the study in general: Any changes in expanded clonotypes were possibly confounded, as donor CMV status remained unknown.

Next came a second PCR, run for roughly 6 to 11 cycles, which used a sample-barcoded 5' primer along with a J-beta primer mix. TCRdb reprocessed the 5' RACE reads with MiXCR, giving one entry per CDR3 protein. The sample consists of nearly 800,000 distinct CDR3 sequences, roughly 56% of them appearing once. The germline V gene encodes CDR1 SQVTM and CDR2 ANQGSEA. The CDR3 spans 14 residues. V was cut by 5 bases and J by 5 bases, with 15 bases left in between. This receptor was obtained from a man between 40 and 49 years old in good health. Specimen: blood. The chain is built from TRBV29-1 and TRBJ1-4; possibly TRBD1 for D (6 bases). The DNA for the CDR3 is TGCAGCGTTCATTCGGGGGGCGGGAATGAAAAACTGTTTTTT. This codes for CSVHSGGGNEKLFF.